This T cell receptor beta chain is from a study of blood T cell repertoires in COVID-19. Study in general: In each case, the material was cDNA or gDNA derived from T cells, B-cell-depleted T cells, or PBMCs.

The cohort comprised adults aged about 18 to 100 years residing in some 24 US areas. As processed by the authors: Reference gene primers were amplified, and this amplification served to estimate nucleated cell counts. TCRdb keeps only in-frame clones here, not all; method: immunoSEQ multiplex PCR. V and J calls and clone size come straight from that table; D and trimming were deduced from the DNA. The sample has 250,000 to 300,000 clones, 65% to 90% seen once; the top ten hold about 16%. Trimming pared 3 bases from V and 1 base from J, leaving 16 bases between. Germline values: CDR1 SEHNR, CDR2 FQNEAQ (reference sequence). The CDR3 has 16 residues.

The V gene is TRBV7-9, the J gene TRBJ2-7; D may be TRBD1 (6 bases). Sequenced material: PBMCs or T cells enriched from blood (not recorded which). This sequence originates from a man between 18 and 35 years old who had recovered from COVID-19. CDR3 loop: CASSLATGSLSYEQYF. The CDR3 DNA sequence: TGTGCCAGCAGCTTGGCCACAGGGTCTCTATCCTACGAGCAGTACTTC.